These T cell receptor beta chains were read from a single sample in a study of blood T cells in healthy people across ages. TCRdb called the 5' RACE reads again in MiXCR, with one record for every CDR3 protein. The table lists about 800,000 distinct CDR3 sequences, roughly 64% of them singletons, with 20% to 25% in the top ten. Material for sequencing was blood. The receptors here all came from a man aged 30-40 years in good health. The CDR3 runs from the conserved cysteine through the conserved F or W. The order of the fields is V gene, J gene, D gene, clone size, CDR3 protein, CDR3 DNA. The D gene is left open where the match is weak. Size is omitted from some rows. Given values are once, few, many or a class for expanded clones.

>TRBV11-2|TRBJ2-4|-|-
CASSSRQSSKNIQYF
TGTGCCAGCAGCTCGCGACAGAGTAGCAAAAACATTCAGTACTTC
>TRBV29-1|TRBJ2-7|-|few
CSVGVTYEQYF
TGCAGCGTTGGGGTAACCTACGAGCAGTACTTC
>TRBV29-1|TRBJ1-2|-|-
CSAQDGSGYTF
TGCAGCGCTCAAGATGGGTCTGGCTACACCTTC
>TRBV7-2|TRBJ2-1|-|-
CASSRWEGGGYNEQFF
TGTGCCAGCAGCCGATGGGAGGGGGGCGGATACAATGAGCAGTTCTTC
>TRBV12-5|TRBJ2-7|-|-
CASGPLFHEQYF
TGTGCTAGTGGACCCCTATTCCACGAGCAGTACTTC
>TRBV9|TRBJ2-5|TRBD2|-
CASSAGLNQETRYF
TGTGCCAGCAGCGCGGGACTAAACCAAGAGACCCGGTACTTC
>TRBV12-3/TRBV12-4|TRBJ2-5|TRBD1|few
CATRGQPETQYF
TGTGCCACAAGGGGACAGCCGGAGACCCAGTACTTC
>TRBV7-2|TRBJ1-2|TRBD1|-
CASSVTQTGYDYGYTF
TGTGCCAGCAGCGTAACCCAGACAGGGTACGACTATGGCTACACCTTC
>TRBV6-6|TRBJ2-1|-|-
CASRELGTGGNEQFF
TGTGCCAGCAGGGAATTAGGGACTGGGGGGAATGAGCAGTTCTTC
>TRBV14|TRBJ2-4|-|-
CASSLLGLGNIQYF
TGTGCCAGCAGCCTACTGGGGTTGGGAAACATTCAGTACTTC
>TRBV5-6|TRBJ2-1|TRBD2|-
CASSRRASGRAQSYEQFF
TGTGCCAGCAGCCGCCGGGCTAGCGGGAGGGCCCAGAGTTATGAGCAGTTCTTC
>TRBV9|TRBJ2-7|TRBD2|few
CASSVGLSGSLNEQYF
TGTGCCAGCAGCGTGGGACTGAGCGGGAGTCTAAACGAGCAGTACTTC
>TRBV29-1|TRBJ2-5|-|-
CSVGILWGNEQYF
TGCAGCGTTGGAATACTCTGGGGCAATGAGCAGTACTTC
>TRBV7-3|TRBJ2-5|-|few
CASSLRLFLDNEQYF
TGTGCCAGCAGCTTAAGACTCTTCTTAGACAATGAGCAGTACTTC
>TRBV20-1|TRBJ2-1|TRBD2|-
CSARDHPAGGAEQFF
TGCAGTGCTAGAGATCATCCAGCGGGAGGAGCTGAGCAGTTCTTC
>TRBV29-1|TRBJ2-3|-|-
CSVPYGTDTQYF
TGCAGCGTCCCTTATGGCACAGATACGCAGTATTTT
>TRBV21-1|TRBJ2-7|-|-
CASLTYEQYF
TGTGCCAGTCTTACCTACGAGCAGTACTTC
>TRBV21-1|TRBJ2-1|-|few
CASRTENEQFF
TGTGCCAGCCGAACAGAAAATGAGCAGTTCTTC
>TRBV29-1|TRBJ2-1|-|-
CSAPRGAASSYNEQFF
TGCAGCGCCCCCCGGGGAGCAGCGAGCTCCTACAATGAGCAGTTCTTC
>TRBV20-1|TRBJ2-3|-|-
CSGVGAWDTQYF
TGCAGTGGGGTAGGGGCCTGGGATACGCAGTATTTT
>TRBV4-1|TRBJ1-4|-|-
CASSQDRVEKLFF
TGCGCCAGCAGCCAAGACAGGGTTGAAAAACTGTTTTTT
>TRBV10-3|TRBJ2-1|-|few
CAISGRTDHNEQFF
TGTGCCATCAGTGGCCGGACGGACCACAATGAGCAGTTCTTC
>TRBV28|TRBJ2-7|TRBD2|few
CASRPRLAGGGGQYF
TGTGCCAGCAGACCCAGACTAGCGGGAGGTGGTGGGCAGTACTTC
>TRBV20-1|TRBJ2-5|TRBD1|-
CSADRPGTDQETQYF
TGCAGTGCTGACAGACCCGGGACAGACCAAGAGACCCAGTACTTC
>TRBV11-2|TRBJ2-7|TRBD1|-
CASSSRGTFYEQYF
TGTGCCAGCAGCTCCAGGGGGACGTTCTACGAGCAGTACTTC
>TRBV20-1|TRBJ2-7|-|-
CSARGFGRSGEYEQYF
TGCAGTGCTAGAGGTTTTGGGAGGTCAGGGGAATACGAGCAGTACTTC
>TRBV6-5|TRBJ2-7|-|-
CAGTLGTGYEQYF
TGTGCCGGTACGCTGGGCACCGGCTACGAGCAGTACTTC
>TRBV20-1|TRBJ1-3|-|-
CSAPTSGNTIYF
TGCAGTGCACCAACCTCTGGAAACACCATATATTTT